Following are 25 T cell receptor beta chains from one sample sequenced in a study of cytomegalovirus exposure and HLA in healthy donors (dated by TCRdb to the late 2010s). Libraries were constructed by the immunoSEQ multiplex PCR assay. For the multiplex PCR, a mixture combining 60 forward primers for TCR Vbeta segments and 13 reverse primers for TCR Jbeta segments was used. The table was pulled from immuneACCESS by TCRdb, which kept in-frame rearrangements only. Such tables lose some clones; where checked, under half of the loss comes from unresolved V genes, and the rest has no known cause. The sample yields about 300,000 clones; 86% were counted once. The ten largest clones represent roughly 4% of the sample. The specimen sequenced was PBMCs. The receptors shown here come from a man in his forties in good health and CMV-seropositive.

The CDR3 DNA follows: TGTGCCAGCAGCTTGGGACTAGCGGGAGTTGGGCAGTACTTC. This codes for CASSLGLAGVGQYF. The chain is built from TRBV5-4 and TRBJ2-5; 12 bases agree with TRBD2. The CDR3 is 14 residues long. V shed 0 bases and J 11 bases; nucleotides not matched to a gene: 5. The V gene's germline CDR1 is SGHNT and CDR2 YYREEE (reference sequence).

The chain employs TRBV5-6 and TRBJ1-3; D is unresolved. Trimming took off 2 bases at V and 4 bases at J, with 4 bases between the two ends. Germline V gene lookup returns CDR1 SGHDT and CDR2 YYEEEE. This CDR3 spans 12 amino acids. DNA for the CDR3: TGTGCCAGCAGCTTTACAGGAAACACCATATATTTT. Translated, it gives CASSFTGNTIYF.

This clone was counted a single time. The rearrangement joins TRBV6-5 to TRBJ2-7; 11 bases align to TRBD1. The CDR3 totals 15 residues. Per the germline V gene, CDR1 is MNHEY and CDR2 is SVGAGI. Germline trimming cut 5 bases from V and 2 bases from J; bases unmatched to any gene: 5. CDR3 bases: TGTGCCAGCAGTGGGCCGGGACAGGGGGCCTACGAGCAGTACTTC. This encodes CASSGPGQGAYEQYF.

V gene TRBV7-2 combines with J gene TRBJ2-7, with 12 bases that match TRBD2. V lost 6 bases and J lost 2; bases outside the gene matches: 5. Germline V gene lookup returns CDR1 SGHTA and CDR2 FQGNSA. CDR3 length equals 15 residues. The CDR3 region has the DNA TGTGCCAGCAGACTAGCGGGAGGAGGTACCTACGAGCAGTACTTC. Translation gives CASRLAGGGTYEQYF.

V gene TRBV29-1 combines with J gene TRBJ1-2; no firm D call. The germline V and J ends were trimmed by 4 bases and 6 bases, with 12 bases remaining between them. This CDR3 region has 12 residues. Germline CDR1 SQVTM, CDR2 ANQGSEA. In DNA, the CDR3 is TGCAGCGTTGTTGGGTCAGCGCATGGCTACACCTTC. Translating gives CSVVGSAHGYTF.

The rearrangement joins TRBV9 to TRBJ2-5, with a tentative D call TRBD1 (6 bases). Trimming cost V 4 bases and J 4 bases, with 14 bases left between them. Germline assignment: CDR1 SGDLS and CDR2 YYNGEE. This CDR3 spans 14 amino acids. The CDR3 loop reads CASSPRTDGETQYF. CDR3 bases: TGTGCCAGCAGCCCAAGGACAGACGGAGAGACCCAGTACTTC.

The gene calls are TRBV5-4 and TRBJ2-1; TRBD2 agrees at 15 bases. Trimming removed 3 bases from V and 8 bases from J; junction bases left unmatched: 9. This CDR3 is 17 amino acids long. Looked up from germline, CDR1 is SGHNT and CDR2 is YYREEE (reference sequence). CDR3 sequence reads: CASSSGLAGGLDDEQFF. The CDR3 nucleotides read TGTGCCAGCAGCTCCGGACTAGCGGGAGGGCTGGACGATGAGCAGTTCTTC.

The CDR3 nucleotides read TGTGCCAGCAGCTTAGTGGGTGCGGGGGCATTGCATGGAAACACCATATATTTT. Translating gives CASSLVGAGALHGNTIYF. The chain uses TRBV7-2 and TRBJ1-3; the D gene is possibly TRBD1 (6 bases). The CDR3 contains 18 residues. Germline lookup yields CDR1 SGHTA and CDR2 FQGNSA. V shed 1 base and J shed 3 bases, with 19 bases lying between them.

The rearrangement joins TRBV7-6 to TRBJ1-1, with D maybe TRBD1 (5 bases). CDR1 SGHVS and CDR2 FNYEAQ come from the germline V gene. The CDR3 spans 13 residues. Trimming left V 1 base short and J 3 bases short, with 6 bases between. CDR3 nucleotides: TGTGCCAGCAGCTTAGAAGGGGACACTGAAGCTTTCTTT. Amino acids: CASSLEGDTEAFF. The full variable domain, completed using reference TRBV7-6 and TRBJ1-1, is GAGVSQSPRYKVTKRGQDVALRCDPISGHVSLYWYRQALGQGPEFLTYFNYEAQQDKSGLPNDRFSAERPEGSISTLTIQRTEQRDSAMYRCASSLEGDTEAFFGQGTRLTVV.

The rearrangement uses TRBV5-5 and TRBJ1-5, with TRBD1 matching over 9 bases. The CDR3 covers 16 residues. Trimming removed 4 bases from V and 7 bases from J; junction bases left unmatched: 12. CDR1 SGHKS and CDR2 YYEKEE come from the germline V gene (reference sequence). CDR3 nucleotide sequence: TGTGCCAGCAGCCCTGGGACAGGGAGGTCCGGGCAGCCCCAGCATTTT. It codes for CASSPGTGRSGQPQHF. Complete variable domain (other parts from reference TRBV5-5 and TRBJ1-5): DAGVTQSPTHLIKTRGQQVTLRCSPISGHKSVSWYQQVLGQGPQFIFQYYEKEERGRGNFPDRFSARQFPNYSSELNVNALLLGDSALYLCASSPGTGRSGQPQHFGDGTRLSIL.

The CDR3, as DNA: TGTGCCAGCAACAAGGGGGTCCAAGAGACCCAGTACTTC. It specifies CASNKGVQETQYF. The V call is TRBV7-9, the J call TRBJ2-5; the D gene is possibly TRBD1 (6 bases). The CDR3 is 13 amino acids. V dropped 7 bases and J dropped 1 base, with 10 bases sitting between them. Looked up from germline, CDR1 is SEHNR and CDR2 is FQNEAQ (reference sequence).

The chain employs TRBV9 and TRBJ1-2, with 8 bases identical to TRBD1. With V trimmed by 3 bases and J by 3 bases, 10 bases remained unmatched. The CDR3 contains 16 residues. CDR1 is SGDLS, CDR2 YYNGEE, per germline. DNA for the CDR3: TGTGCCAGCAGCGCCGGGACAGGAGAAACTTACTATGGCTACACCTTC. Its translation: CASSAGTGETYYGYTF.

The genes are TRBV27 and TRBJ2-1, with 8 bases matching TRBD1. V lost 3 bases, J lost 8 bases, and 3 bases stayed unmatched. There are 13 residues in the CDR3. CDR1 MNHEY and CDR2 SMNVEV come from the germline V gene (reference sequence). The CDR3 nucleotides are TGTGCCAGCAGTTTCCCAGGGGGCGATGAGCAGTTCTTC. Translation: CASSFPGGDEQFF.

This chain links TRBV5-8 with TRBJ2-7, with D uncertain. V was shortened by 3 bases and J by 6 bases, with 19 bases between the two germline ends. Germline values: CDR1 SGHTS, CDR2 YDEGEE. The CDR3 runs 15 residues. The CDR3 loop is CASSSPVRQLGEQYF. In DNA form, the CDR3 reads TGTGCCAGCAGCTCCCCTGTTAGACAATTGGGCGAGCAGTACTTC. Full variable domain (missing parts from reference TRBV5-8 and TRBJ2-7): EAGVTQSPTHLIKTRGQQATLRCSPISGHTSVYWYQQALGLGLQFLLWYDEGEERNRGNFPPRFSGRQFPNYSSELNVNALELEDSALYLCASSSPVRQLGEQYFGPGTRLTVT.

Here the CDR3 reads CASSPLRTSQTYEQYF. The CDR3 DNA is TGTGCCAGCAGCCCTCTCCGGACTAGCCAGACCTACGAGCAGTACTTC. The chain combines TRBV11-2 with TRBJ2-7, with 8 bases that match TRBD2. After removal of 5 bases from V and 2 bases from J, the junction contained 11 bases not matched to a gene. The CDR3 totals 16 residues. CDR1 is SGHAT and CDR2 is FQNNGV in the germline V gene.

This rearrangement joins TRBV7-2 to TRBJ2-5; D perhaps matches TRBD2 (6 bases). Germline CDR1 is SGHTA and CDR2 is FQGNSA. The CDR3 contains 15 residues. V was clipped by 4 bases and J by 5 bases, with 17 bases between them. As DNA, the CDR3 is TGTGCCAGCAGCTGGGGACTTTCCTGGACGGAGACCCAGTACTTC. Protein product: CASSWGLSWTETQYF.

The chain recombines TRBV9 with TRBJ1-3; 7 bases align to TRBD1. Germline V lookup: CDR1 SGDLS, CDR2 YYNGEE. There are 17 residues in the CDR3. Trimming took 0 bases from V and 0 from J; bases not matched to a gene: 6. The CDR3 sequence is CASSVALGQSSGNTIYF. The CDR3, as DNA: TGTGCCAGCAGCGTAGCCCTGGGACAGAGCTCTGGAAACACCATATATTTT. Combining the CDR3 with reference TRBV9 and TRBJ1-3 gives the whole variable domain DSGVTQTPKHLITATGQRVTLRCSPRSGDLSVYWYQQSLDQGLQFLIQYYNGEERAKGNILERFSAQQFPDLHSELNLSSLELGDSALYFCASSVALGQSSGNTIYFGEGSWLTVV.

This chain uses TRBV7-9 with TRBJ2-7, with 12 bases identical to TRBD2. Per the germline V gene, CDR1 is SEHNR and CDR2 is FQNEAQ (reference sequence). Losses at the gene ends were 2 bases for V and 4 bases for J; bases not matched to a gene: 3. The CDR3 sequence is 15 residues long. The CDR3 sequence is CASSLRTSGIYEQYF. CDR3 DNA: TGTGCCAGCAGCTTAAGGACTAGCGGGATTTACGAGCAGTACTTC.

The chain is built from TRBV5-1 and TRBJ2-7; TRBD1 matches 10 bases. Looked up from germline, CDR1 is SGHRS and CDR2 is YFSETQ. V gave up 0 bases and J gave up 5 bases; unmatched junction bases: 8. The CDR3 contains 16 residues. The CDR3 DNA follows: TGCGCCAGCAGCTTGGCGAGCGTTGGGACAGGGGACGAGCAGTACTTC. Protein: CASSLASVGTGDEQYF.

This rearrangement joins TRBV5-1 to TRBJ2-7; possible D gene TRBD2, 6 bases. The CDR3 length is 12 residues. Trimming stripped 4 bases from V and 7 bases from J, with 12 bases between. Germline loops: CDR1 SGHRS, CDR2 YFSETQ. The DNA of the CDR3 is TGCGCCAGCAGCGGAGGGTCCGCGGAGCAGTACTTC. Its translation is CASSGGSAEQYF. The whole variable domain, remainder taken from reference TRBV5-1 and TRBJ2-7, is KAGVTQTPRYLIKTRGQQVTLSCSPISGHRSVSWYQQTPGQGLQFLFEYFSETQRNKGNFPGRFSGRQFSNSRSEMNVSTLELGDSALYLCASSGGSAEQYFGPGTRLTVT.

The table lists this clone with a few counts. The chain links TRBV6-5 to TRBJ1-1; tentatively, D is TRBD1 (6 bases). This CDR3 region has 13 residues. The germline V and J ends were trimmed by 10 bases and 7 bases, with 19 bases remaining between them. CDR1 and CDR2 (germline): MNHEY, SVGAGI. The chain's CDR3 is CATLWHLGGEAFF. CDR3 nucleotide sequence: TGTGCCACCTTGTGGCACCTAGGGGGTGAAGCTTTCTTT.

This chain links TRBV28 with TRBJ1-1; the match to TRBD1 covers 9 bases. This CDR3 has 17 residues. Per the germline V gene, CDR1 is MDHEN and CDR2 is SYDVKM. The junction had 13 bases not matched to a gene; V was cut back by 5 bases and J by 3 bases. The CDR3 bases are TGTGCCAGCAGTCAGGGACAGGGAAAAACGGAAGACACTGAAGCTTTCTTT. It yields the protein CASSQGQGKTEDTEAFF.

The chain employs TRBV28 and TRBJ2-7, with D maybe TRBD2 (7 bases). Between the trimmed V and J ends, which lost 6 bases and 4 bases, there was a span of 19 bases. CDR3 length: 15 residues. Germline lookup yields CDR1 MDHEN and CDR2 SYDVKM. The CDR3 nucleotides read TGTGCCAGCAGCCCCCCTCGGGGGAGGGGGTACGAGCAGTACTTC. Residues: CASSPPRGRGYEQYF.

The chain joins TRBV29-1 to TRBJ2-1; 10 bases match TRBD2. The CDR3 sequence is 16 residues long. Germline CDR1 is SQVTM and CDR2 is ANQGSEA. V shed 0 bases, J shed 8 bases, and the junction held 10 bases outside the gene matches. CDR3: CSVEDLPSGSRDEQFF. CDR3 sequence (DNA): TGCAGCGTTGAAGACCTCCCTAGCGGGAGTAGGGATGAGCAGTTCTTC.

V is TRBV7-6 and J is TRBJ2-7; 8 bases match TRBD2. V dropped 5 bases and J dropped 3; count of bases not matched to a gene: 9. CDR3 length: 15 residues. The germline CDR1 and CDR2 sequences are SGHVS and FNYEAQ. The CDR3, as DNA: TGTGCCAGCAGCCCCGATAGCGGGACTTACTACGAGCAGTACTTC. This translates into CASSPDSGTYYEQYF.